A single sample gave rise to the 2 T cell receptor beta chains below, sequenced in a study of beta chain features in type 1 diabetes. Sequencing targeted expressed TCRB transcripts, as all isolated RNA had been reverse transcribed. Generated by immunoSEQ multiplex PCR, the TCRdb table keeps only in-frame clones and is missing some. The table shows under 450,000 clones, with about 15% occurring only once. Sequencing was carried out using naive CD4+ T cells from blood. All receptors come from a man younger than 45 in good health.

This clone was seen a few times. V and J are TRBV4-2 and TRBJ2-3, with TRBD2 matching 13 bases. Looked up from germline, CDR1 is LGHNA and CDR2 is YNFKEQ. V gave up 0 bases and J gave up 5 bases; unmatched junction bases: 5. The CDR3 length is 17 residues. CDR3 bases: TGTGCCAGCAGCCAAGAACTAGCGGGGGGGCCAGGAGATACGCAGTATTTT. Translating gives CASSQELAGGPGDTQYF.

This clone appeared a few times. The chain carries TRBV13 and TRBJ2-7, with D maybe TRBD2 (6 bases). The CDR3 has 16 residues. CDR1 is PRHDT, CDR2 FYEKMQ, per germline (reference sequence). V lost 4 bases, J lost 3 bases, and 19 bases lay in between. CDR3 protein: CASSSPRDSQDYEQYV. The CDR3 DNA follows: TGTGCCAGCAGCTCCCCCCGGGACTCCCAAGACTACGAGCAGTACGTC.